What follows describes a single TCR beta chain. Its antigen is unknown. These data originate in a study of T-cell reconstitution after alpha-beta-depleted transplantation in children. Whole-study findings and limits: There were reportedly several hundred expanded graft clones from which alpha-beta T cells came about two months after transplant. Where some patients showed high TCRbeta diversity at day 60, it came from recipient T cells and thymic progenitors that had survived. T-cell counts and diversity at one year post-transplant came mainly from newly produced T cells.

Germline V gives CDR1 MGHRA, CDR2 YSYEKL. V was clipped by 0 bases and J by 5 bases, with 16 bases between them. The CDR3 length is 16 residues. A library of TCRbeta sequences, prepared with unique molecular identifiers, was generated. TCRdb reanalysed the PCR reads using MiXCR and keeps one entry per CDR3 protein. The table records about 830,000 distinct CDR3 sequences, roughly 15% of them present only once. The sequencing here drew on PBMCs, mostly from graft donor cells, taken 360 days after TCRalphabeta/CD19-depleted stem cell transplant. The rearrangement joins TRBV4-1 to TRBJ2-5, with D unclear. The clonotype was recovered from a male patient younger than 18 who had a stem cell transplant for acute lymphoblastic leukemia, so the T cells may come from the graft donor. This chain's CDR3 is CASSQDLSRPVETQYF. In DNA form, the CDR3 reads TGCGCCAGCAGCCAAGATCTAAGTCGTCCAGTTGAGACCCAGTACTTC.